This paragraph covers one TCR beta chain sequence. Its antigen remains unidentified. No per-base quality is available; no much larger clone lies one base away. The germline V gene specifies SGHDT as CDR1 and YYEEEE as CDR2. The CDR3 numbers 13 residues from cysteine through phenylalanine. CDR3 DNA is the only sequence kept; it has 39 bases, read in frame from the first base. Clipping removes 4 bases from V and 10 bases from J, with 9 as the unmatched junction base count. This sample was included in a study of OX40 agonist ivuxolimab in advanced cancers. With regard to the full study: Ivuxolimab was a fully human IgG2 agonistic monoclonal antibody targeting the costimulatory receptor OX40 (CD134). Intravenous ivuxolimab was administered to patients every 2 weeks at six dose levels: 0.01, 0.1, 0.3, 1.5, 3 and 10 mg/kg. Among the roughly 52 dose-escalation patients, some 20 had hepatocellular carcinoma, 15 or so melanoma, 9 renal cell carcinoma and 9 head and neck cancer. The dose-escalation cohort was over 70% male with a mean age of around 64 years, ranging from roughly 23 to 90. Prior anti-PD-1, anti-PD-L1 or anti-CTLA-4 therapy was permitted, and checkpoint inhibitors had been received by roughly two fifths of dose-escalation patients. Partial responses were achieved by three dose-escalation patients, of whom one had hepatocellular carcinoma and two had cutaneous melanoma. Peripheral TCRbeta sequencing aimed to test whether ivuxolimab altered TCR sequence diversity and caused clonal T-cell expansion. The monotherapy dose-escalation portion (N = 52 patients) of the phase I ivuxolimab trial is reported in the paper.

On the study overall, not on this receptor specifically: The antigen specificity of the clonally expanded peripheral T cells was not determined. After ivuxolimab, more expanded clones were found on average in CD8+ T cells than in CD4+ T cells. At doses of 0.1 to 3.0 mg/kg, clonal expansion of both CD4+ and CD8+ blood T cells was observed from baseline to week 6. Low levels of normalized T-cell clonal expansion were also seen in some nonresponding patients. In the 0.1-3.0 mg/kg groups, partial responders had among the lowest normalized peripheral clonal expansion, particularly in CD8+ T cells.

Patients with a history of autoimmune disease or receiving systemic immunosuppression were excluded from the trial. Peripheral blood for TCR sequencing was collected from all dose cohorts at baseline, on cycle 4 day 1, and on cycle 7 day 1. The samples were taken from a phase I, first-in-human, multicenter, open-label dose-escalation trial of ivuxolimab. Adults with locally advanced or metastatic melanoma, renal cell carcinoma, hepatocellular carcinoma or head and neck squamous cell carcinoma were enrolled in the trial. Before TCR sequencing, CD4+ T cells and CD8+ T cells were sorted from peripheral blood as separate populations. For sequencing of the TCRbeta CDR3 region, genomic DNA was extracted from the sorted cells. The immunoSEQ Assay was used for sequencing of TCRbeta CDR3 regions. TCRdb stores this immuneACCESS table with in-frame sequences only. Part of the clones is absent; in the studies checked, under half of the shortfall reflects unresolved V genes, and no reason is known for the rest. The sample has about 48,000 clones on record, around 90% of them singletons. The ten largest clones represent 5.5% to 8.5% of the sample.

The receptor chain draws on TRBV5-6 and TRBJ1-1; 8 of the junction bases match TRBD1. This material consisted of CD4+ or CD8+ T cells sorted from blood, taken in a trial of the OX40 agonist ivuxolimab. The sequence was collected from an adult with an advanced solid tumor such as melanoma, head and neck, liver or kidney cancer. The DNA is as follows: TGTGCCAGCAGCCTCAGGGGGCCGGGCGGAGCTTTCTTT. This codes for CASSLRGPGGAFF.